This TCR beta chain originates from a study of blood T cell repertoires in COVID-19. Study details: From the United States, Italy and Spain came samples of acute and convalescent COVID-19. Nucleic acid was either cDNA or gDNA, and it came from T cells, B-cell-depleted T cells, or PBMCs.

Only in-frame clones appear in the TCRdb table, and some are missing; sequencing was by immunoSEQ multiplex PCR. The table includes hundreds of thousands of clones, around nine tenths detected once. A Seattle source enrolled patients during active infection and followed them longitudinally. Trimming pared 5 bases from V and 10 bases from J, leaving 8 bases between. The CDR3 length is 11 residues. Per germline, CDR1 MGHDK and CDR2 SYGVNS. The sequenced material came from peripheral blood. The V and J genes are TRBV25-1 and TRBJ1-4; D may be TRBD1 (5 bases). This TCR came from a woman aged 55-69 years with COVID-19, enrolled during active disease. The DNA for the CDR3 is TGTGCCAGCAGTTTGGGGGGAAAACTGTTTTTT. This gives the protein CASSLGGKLFF.